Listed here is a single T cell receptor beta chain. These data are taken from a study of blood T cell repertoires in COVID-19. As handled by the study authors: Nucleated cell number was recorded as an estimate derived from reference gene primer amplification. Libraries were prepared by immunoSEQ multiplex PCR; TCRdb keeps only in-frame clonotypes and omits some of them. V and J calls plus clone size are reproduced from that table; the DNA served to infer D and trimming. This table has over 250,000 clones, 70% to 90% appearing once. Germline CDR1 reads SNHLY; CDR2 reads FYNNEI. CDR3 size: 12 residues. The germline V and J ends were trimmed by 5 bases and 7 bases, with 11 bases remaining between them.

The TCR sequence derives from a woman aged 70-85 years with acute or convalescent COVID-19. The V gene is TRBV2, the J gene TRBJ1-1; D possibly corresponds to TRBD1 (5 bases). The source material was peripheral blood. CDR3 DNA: TGTGCCAGCAGTAGGAGGGGCCATGAAGCTTTCTTT. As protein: CASSRRGHEAFF.